Below, 26 T cell receptor beta chains from the same sample are listed, as sequenced in a study of cytomegalovirus exposure and HLA in healthy donors. Both 60 Vbeta primers and 13 Jbeta primers went into the PCR. The repertoire was sequenced with immunoSEQ multiplex PCR; TCRdb's copy has only in-frame clones and lacks some. The sample holds roughly 150,000 clones, roughly 72% seen once. The sequenced sample was PBMCs. These TCRs come from a woman aged 35 to 49 in good health and CMV-seronegative.

The V gene is TRBV7-8, the J gene TRBJ2-7; 9 nucleotides align to TRBD2. Germline V CDR1 and CDR2: SGHVS, FQNEAQ. This CDR3 has 17 amino acids. Germline trimming cut 5 bases from V and 0 bases from J; bases unmatched to any gene: 11. The CDR3 loop is CASSLRPIAGDSYEQYF. CDR3 sequence (DNA): TGTGCCAGCAGCCTTAGACCGATAGCGGGAGACTCCTACGAGCAGTACTTC.

This CDR3 reads CASSYPGPNSPLHF. DNA of the CDR3: TGTGCCAGCAGTTACCCAGGTCCTAATTCACCCCTCCACTTT. This sequence joins TRBV6-5 and TRBJ1-6; D ambiguous. CDR3 length: 14 residues. V was clipped by 2 bases and J by 6 bases, with 8 bases between them. Germline V gives CDR1 MNHEY, CDR2 SVGAGI.

The rearrangement links TRBV7-6 to TRBJ2-7, with 9 bases fitting TRBD2. V was pared by 5 bases and J by 5 bases, with 13 bases of the junction left unmatched. Germline CDR1 and CDR2: SGHVS and FNYEAQ. CDR3 length: 16 amino acids. DNA for the CDR3: TGTGCCAGCAGCCTCTTAGCCGGGACTAGCTATAACGAGCAGTACTTC. This translates into CASSLLAGTSYNEQYF. The full variable domain, with the rest looked up from reference TRBV7-6 and TRBJ2-7, is GAGVSQSPRYKVTKRGQDVALRCDPISGHVSLYWYRQALGQGPEFLTYFNYEAQQDKSGLPNDRFSAERPEGSISTLTIQRTEQRDSAMYRCASSLLAGTSYNEQYFGPGTRLTVT.

The chain has TRBV11-3 and TRBJ2-3; D is perhaps TRBD2 (5 bases). Trimming removed 4 bases from V and 3 bases from J, with 17 bases in between. There are 16 residues in the CDR3. Germline V gene lookup returns CDR1 SGHNT and CDR2 YENEEA. The CDR3 loop is CASSSGGGSGTDTQYF. The CDR3 DNA reads as TGTGCCAGCAGCTCCGGAGGTGGGAGTGGAACAGATACGCAGTATTTT.

This clone has a handful of counts. This chain links TRBV10-3 with TRBJ1-1; D is unresolved. Germline loops: CDR1 ENHRY, CDR2 SYGVKD. V shed 2 bases and J shed 1 base, with 5 bases lying between them. The CDR3 is 13 amino acids. The CDR3 DNA is TGTGCCATCAGTGAGCCCGGGAACACTGAAGCTTTCTTT. It translates to CAISEPGNTEAFF.

The V and J genes are TRBV19 and TRBJ2-4; the match to TRBD2 covers 8 bases. J gave up 7 bases and V 4 bases, and 12 bases lay outside the gene matches. The CDR3 has 16 amino acids. From germline, CDR1 is LNHDA and CDR2 SQIVND (reference sequence). In nucleotides, the CDR3 is TGTGCCAGTAGTACCATGGGGCTAGCGGGTAATAACATTCAGTACTTC. Translating it yields CASSTMGLAGNNIQYF.

This chain joins TRBV11-3 and TRBJ2-1; 12 positions agree with TRBD2. The CDR3 covers 16 residues. V was pared by 1 base and J by 10 bases, with 8 bases of the junction left unmatched. The germline CDR1 and CDR2 sequences are SGHNT and YENEEA. The CDR3 protein is CASSLVGLAGLGEQFF. The DNA of the CDR3 is TGTGCCAGCAGCTTAGTGGGACTAGCGGGTTTAGGGGAGCAGTTCTTC. The entire variable domain, with the rest obtained from reference TRBV11-3 and TRBJ2-1, is as follows: EAGVVQSPRYKIIEKKQPVAFWCNPISGHNTLYWYLQNLGQGPELLIRYENEEAVDDSQLPKDRFSAERLKGVDSTLKIQPAELGDSAVYLCASSLVGLAGLGEQFFGPGTRLTVL.

The chain uses TRBV2 and TRBJ1-1; unclear D gene. The germline CDR1 and CDR2 sequences are SNHLY and FYNNEI. The V end lost 4 bases, the J end lost 7 bases, and 7 bases lay between the germline ends. The CDR3 covers 11 residues. DNA of the CDR3: TGTGCCAGCAGTGCGGGGTTTGAAGCTTTCTTT. This translates into CASSAGFEAFF.

This clone was seen only a few times. This chain connects TRBV5-1 to TRBJ1-2; TRBD1 matches at 7 bases. Looked up from germline, CDR1 is SGHRS and CDR2 is YFSETQ. Trimming cost V 4 bases and J 0 bases; bases outside gene matches: 6. The CDR3 length is 15 residues. The CDR3 here is CASSLGQTSNYGYTF. The CDR3, as DNA: TGCGCCAGCAGCCTGGGACAGACATCTAACTATGGCTACACCTTC.

This chain connects TRBV9 to TRBJ2-3; 10 positions match TRBD2. The germline CDR1 and CDR2 sequences are SGDLS and YYNGEE. V was pared by 4 bases and J by 3 bases, with 14 bases of the junction left unmatched. This CDR3 comprises 18 residues. The DNA for the CDR3 is TGTGCCAGCAGCCCAACTAGCGGGAAGAGAGTTGGGACAGATACGCAGTATTTT. Amino acids: CASSPTSGKRVGTDTQYF.

The chain uses TRBV29-1 and TRBJ2-4; 8 bases map to TRBD1. The CDR3 covers 13 residues. V was pared by 5 bases and J by 10 bases, with 10 bases of the junction left unmatched. The germline CDR1 and CDR2 sequences are SQVTM and ANQGSEA. The DNA for the CDR3 is TGCAGCGTTCTGACAGGGGCCGGCTCTATTCAGTACTTC. This encodes CSVLTGAGSIQYF.

The chain is built from TRBV30 and TRBJ2-5, with D perhaps matching TRBD2 (5 bases). V was cut by 1 base and J by 7 bases, with 13 bases left in between. Germline CDR1 is GTSNPN and CDR2 is SVGIG (reference sequence). The CDR3 has 13 amino acids. The CDR3 region has the DNA TGTGCCTGGAGTGGTGGTCTCGAGGGGACCCAGTACTTC. It specifies CAWSGGLEGTQYF.

The chain is built from TRBV6-6 and TRBJ2-5; 7 nucleotides line up with TRBD2. The V gene end was trimmed by 5 bases and the J gene end by 9 bases; junction bases not matched to a gene: 6. Per germline, CDR1 MNHNY and CDR2 SVGAGI (reference sequence). The CDR3 spans 12 residues. CDR3 sequence reads: CASSTSVSAQYF. DNA for the CDR3: TGTGCCAGCAGTACTAGCGTTTCGGCCCAGTACTTC.

The chain has TRBV2 and TRBJ2-5; 10 bases align to TRBD2. The CDR3 extends over 17 amino acids. With V trimmed by 2 bases and J by 4 bases, 10 bases remained unmatched. Germline-derived CDR1 and CDR2 are SNHLY and FYNNEI. CDR3 residues: CASSESGLAGELETQYF. The CDR3, as DNA: TGTGCCAGCAGTGAATCGGGGCTAGCGGGAGAGTTAGAGACCCAGTACTTC.

The chain uses TRBV19 and TRBJ2-3, with 10 bases aligning to TRBD2. V shed 9 bases and J 6 bases; nucleotides not matched to a gene: 12. The CDR3 runs 15 residues. The germline V gene encodes CDR1 LNHDA and CDR2 SQIVND (reference sequence). DNA for the CDR3: TGTGCCAGCGCAATCTCCGGGACTAGCGTCGATACGCAGTATTTT. Its protein is CASAISGTSVDTQYF.

A single count supports this clone. The V gene is TRBV7-9, the J gene TRBJ2-5, with TRBD2 as a possible D gene (5 bases). This CDR3 is 14 amino acids long. Per the germline V gene, CDR1 is SEHNR and CDR2 is FQNEAQ (reference sequence). The germline V and J ends were trimmed by 4 bases and 1 base, with 10 bases remaining between them. In nucleotides, the CDR3 is TGTGCCAGCAGCTCGGGGTACGGCCAAGAGACCCAGTACTTC. This encodes CASSSGYGQETQYF.

V is TRBV28 and J is TRBJ1-1; D may be TRBD1 (5 bases). Deletions cut 7 bases from V and 1 base from J, with 22 bases between. This CDR3 region has 17 residues. Per the germline V gene, CDR1 is MDHEN and CDR2 is SYDVKM. The CDR3: CASIPIGGGLENTEAFF. The CDR3 DNA follows: TGTGCCAGCATTCCCATCGGGGGGGGATTGGAGAACACTGAAGCTTTCTTT.

This clone was detected a few times. This chain links TRBV30 with TRBJ1-5; D unclear. The CDR3 length is 14 residues. Germline CDR1 and CDR2: GTSNPN and SVGIG (reference sequence). V dropped 0 bases and J dropped 3 bases, with 9 bases sitting between them. CDR3 bases: TGTGCCTGGAGTGTACCCGGGTACAATCAGCCCCAGCATTTT. It translates to CAWSVPGYNQPQHF.

The rearrangement joins TRBV19 to TRBJ2-3; 9 bases are shared with TRBD1. The J segment lost 0 bases and the V segment lost 6 bases, leaving 4 bases of the junction unmatched. This CDR3 contains 15 residues. Germline V CDR1 and CDR2: LNHDA, SQIVND (reference sequence). The CDR3 reads CASRGQGGSTDTQYF. Written as DNA, the CDR3 is TGTGCCAGTAGGGGACAGGGCGGAAGCACAGATACGCAGTATTTT.

V usage is TRBV7-8 and J usage is TRBJ2-7; possible D gene TRBD2, 5 bases. Trimming took off 1 base at V and 3 bases at J, with 13 bases between the two ends. This CDR3 is built from 15 residues. CDR1 is SGHVS, CDR2 FQNEAQ, per germline. The CDR3 nucleotides read TGTGCCAGCAGCTTAGAGGCTAGCACCTACTACGAGCAGTACTTC. Translating gives CASSLEASTYYEQYF.

The chain is built from TRBV6-5 and TRBJ2-1, with 8 bases aligning to TRBD1. Germline V gene data show CDR1 as MNHEY and CDR2 as SVGAGI. The V and J ends lost 6 bases and 3 bases, in that order; junction bases with no gene match: 4. The CDR3 loop spans 14 amino acids. The DNA of the CDR3 is TGTGCCAGCAGCCCCGGGACAGGCTACAATGAGCAGTTCTTC. The encoded protein is CASSPGTGYNEQFF.

The chain recombines TRBV6-1 with TRBJ1-5; the D is unclear. Germline V gene sequence: CDR1 MNHNS, CDR2 SASEGT. CDR3 length: 14 amino acids. Trimming took off 3 bases at V and 7 bases at J, with 13 bases between the two ends. CDR3 DNA: TGTGCCAGCAGTGATAGGACGGGAGCGCAGCCCCAGCATTTT. Protein product: CASSDRTGAQPQHF.

The chain carries TRBV7-2 and TRBJ1-2; weak D call: TRBD1 (5 bases). Germline V gene data show CDR1 as SGHTA and CDR2 as FQGNSA. The V end lost 5 bases, the J end lost 2 bases, and 12 bases lay between the germline ends. The CDR3 runs to 14 residues. This CDR3 reads CASSASTVNYGYTF. In DNA, the CDR3 is TGTGCCAGCAGCGCCTCGACAGTCAACTATGGCTACACCTTC.

The chain joins TRBV5-4 to TRBJ2-7, with D possibly matching TRBD2 (9 bases). The ends were cut back, 1 base at V and 4 bases at J, with 24 bases in the middle. There are 18 residues in the CDR3. Looked up from germline, CDR1 is SGHNT and CDR2 is YYREEE (reference sequence). CDR3 DNA: TGTGCCAGCAGCTTGACAGGGGGGCGGGAGGGTAGGGCTTACGAGCAGTACTTC. Its translation is CASSLTGGREGRAYEQYF.

V and J are TRBV5-1 and TRBJ2-7; weak D call: TRBD2 (5 bases). Germline V gene sequence: CDR1 SGHRS, CDR2 YFSETQ. The CDR3 covers 14 residues. Trimming shortened V by 3 bases and J by 1 base, and 11 bases separated the two germline ends. The CDR3 DNA is TGCGCCAGCAGCTCGACGGGGAAGTCCTACGAGCAGTACTTC. Protein product: CASSSTGKSYEQYF. Complete variable domain (other parts from reference TRBV5-1 and TRBJ2-7): KAGVTQTPRYLIKTRGQQVTLSCSPISGHRSVSWYQQTPGQGLQFLFEYFSETQRNKGNFPGRFSGRQFSNSRSEMNVSTLELGDSALYLCASSSTGKSYEQYFGPGTRLTVT.

The rearrangement uses TRBV6-6 and TRBJ2-7; maybe TRBD2 (5 bases). Germline assignment: CDR1 MNHNY and CDR2 SVGAGI (reference sequence). This CDR3 is 15 amino acids long. V lost 0 bases and J 6 bases, leaving 15 bases between the germline ends. The CDR3 spells CASSYSLLATLEQYF. The CDR3 region has the DNA TGTGCCAGCAGTTACTCACTCCTAGCAACCCTCGAGCAGTACTTC.